The sample holds many counts of the clone carrying this T cell receptor (beta chain). Its cognate antigen is unknown. The sample comes from a study of T cells in Graves' hyperthyroidism and ophthalmopathy. Germline values: CDR1 MDHEN, CDR2 SYDVKM. This CDR3 has 15 residues. V shed 5 bases and J 5 bases; nucleotides not matched to a gene: 11. Diagnosis rested on symptoms, serum thyroxine and TRAb, thyroid ultrasound, and orbital computed tomography. Study-level points and caveats: Ophthalmopathy was separated from stable hyperthyroidism by a 13 V-J model. Blood also carried most thyroid clonotypes expanded above 0.001.

TCR beta CDR3 regions were amplified from RNA transcripts. First-round RT-PCR with HTBI primers amplified the TCR CDR3 region. TCRdb redid the calling of the multiplex PCR reads with MiXCR, one entry per CDR3 protein. Found here are roughly 500,000 distinct CDR3 sequences, about half of them singletons; the top ten hold about 20%. Source material: peripheral blood or thyroid tissue (not recorded which). The J gene is TRBJ2-5, the V gene TRBV28; TRBD1 matches at 7 bases. The origin of this receptor is an adult woman with Graves' disease, either hyperthyroidism or ophthalmopathy (not recorded which). The CDR3 region has the DNA TGTGCCAGCAGTATAACTCCGACAGGGCTGGAGACCCAGTACTTC. It codes for CASSITPTGLETQYF.